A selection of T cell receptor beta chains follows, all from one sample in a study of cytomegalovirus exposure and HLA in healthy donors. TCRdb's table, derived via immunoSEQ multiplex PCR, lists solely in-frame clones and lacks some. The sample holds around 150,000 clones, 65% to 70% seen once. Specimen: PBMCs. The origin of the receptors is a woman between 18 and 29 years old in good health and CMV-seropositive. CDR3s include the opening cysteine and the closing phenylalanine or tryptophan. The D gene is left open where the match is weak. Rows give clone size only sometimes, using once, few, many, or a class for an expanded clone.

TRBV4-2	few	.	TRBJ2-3	CASSQSERADTQYF	TGTGCCAGCAGCCAATCAGAGAGGGCAGATACGCAGTATTTT
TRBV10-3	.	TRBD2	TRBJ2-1	CAISGTGGREQFF	TGTGCCATCAGTGGGACGGGAGGGCGAGAGCAGTTCTTC
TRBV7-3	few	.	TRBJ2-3	CASNSGKTTDTQYF	TGTGCCAGTAATAGCGGTAAAACCACAGATACGCAGTATTTT
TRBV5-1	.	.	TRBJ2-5	CASSFFQNQETQYF	TGCGCCAGCAGCTTTTTCCAGAACCAAGAGACCCAGTACTTC
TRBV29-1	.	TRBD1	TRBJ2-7	CSLTVGKGTVYEQYF	TGCAGCCTGACGGTGGGTAAGGGGACAGTCTACGAGCAGTACTTC
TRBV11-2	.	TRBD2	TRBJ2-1	CASSLTLAGGNEQFF	TGTGCCAGCAGCTTAACCCTAGCGGGAGGCAATGAGCAGTTCTTC
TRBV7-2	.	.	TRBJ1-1	CASSFTGSLNTEAFF	TGTGCCAGCAGCTTTACAGGTTCCTTGAACACTGAAGCTTTCTTT
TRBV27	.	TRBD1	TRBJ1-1	CASSLWTGSTEAFF	TGTGCCAGCAGTTTGTGGACAGGCAGTACTGAAGCTTTCTTT
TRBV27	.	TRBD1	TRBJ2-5	CASRRQGKVGSTQYF	TGTGCCAGCAGACGACAGGGGAAAGTAGGGTCGACCCAGTACTTC
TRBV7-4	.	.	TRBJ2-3	CASSLGGVMDTQYF	TGTGCCAGCAGCTTAGGCGGGGTGATGGATACGCAGTATTTT
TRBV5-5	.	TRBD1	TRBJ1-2	CASSIGTGFDYGYTF	TGTGCCAGCAGCATCGGGACAGGGTTTGACTATGGCTACACCTTC
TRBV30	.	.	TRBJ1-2	CAWSGQALYGYTF	TGTGCCTGGAGTGGACAGGCCCTCTATGGCTACACCTTC
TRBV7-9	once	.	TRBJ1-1	CASSSYQQGNTEAFF	TGTGCCAGCAGCTCGTACCAGCAGGGGAACACTGAAGCTTTCTTT
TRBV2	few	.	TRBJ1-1	CASSEQGGNMNTEAFF	TGTGCCAGCAGTGAACAAGGGGGTAATATGAACACTGAAGCTTTCTTT
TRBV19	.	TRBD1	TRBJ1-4	CASSMTGGAWNEKLFF	TGTGCCAGTAGTATGACAGGGGGCGCTTGGAATGAAAAACTGTTTTTT
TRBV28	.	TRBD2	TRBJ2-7	CASSLSPPGLGSFEQYF	TGTGCCAGCAGTTTATCCCCCCCCGGACTAGGTTCGTTCGAGCAGTACTTC
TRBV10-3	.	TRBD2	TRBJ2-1	CAIRNPAGGPRHEQFF	TGTGCCATCAGAAACCCAGCGGGGGGCCCAAGGCATGAGCAGTTCTTC
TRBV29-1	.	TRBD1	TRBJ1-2	CSVTGGSHYGYTF	TGCAGCGTTACAGGGGGCTCTCACTATGGCTACACCTTC
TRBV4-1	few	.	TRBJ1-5	CASSLKGDYSNQPQHF	TGCGCCAGCAGCCTTAAGGGGGATTATAGCAATCAGCCCCAGCATTTT
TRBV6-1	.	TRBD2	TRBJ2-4	CASTRLAGPFPF	TGTGCCAGCACACGACTAGCGGGCCCTTTCCCCTTC
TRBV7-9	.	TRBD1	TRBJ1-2	CASSSFRDRLFYGYTF	TGTGCCAGCAGCTCATTCCGGGACAGACTATTCTATGGCTACACCTTC
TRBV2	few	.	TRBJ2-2	CASRNRVSAGELFF	TGTGCCAGCAGAAACAGGGTGTCGGCCGGGGAGCTGTTTTTT
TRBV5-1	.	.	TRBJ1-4	CASSFRGTNEKLFF	TGCGCCAGCAGCTTTCGGGGGACTAATGAAAAACTGTTTTTT
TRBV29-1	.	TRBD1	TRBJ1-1	CSVEGSGQRGTEAFF	TGCAGCGTTGAAGGGTCGGGACAGAGGGGGACTGAAGCTTTCTTT
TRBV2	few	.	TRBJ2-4	CASIETTLQNIQYF	TGTGCCAGCATCGAGACAACTCTCCAAAACATTCAGTACTTC
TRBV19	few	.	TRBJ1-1	CAATQGATEAFF	TGTGCCGCCACCCAGGGCGCCACTGAAGCTTTCTTT
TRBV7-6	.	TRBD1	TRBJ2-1	CASSKQGYNEQFF	TGTGCCAGCAGCAAACAGGGGTACAATGAGCAGTTCTTC
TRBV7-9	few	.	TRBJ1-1	CATDRWNTEAFF	TGTGCCACAGACAGGTGGAACACTGAAGCTTTCTTT
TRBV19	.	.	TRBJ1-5	CASIHTPGVSNQPQHF	TGTGCCAGTATCCACACCCCGGGAGTTAGCAATCAGCCCCAGCATTTT
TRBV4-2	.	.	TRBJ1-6	CASSQGQGNSPLHF	TGTGCCAGCAGCCAGGGTCAGGGGAATTCACCCCTCCACTTT
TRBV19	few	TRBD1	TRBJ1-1	CASSIQTGGGTEAFF	TGTGCCAGTAGTATACAAACAGGGGGAGGCACTGAAGCTTTCTTT
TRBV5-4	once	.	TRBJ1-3	CASSFDPGWSGNTIYF	TGTGCCAGCAGCTTTGACCCCGGGTGGTCTGGAAACACCATATATTTT
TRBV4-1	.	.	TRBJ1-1	CASSQAGDTEAFF	TGCGCCAGCAGCCAGGCAGGGGACACTGAAGCTTTCTTT
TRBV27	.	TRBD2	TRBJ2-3	CASSLTSELTDTQYF	TGTGCCAGCAGTTTAACTAGCGAGCTCACAGATACGCAGTATTTT
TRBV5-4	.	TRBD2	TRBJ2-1	CASSLGVAGGRSEQFF	TGTGCCAGCAGCTTGGGGGTAGCGGGGGGGCGTAGTGAGCAGTTCTTC
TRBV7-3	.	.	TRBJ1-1	CASSTGQPNTEAFF	TGTGCCAGCAGCACAGGACAGCCGAACACTGAAGCTTTCTTT
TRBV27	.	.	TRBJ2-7	CASRSTAGDYEQYF	TGTGCCAGCCGGTCGACGGCTGGAGACTACGAGCAGTACTTC
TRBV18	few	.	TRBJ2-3	CASSPTSTDTQYF	TGTGCCAGCTCACCGACTAGCACAGATACGCAGTATTTT
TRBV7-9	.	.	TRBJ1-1	CTSTKDFNTEAFF	TGTACCAGCACCAAGGACTTTAACACTGAAGCTTTCTTT
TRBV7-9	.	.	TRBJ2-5	CASTQGQETQYF	TGTGCCAGCACGCAGGGGCAAGAGACCCAGTACTTC
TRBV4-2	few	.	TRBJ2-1	CASSQDPAARDEQFF	TGTGCCAGCAGCCAAGATCCAGCGGCTAGGGATGAGCAGTTCTTC
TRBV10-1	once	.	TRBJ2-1	CASSFPGERQFF	TGCGCCAGCAGTTTCCCAGGGGAACGCCAGTTCTTC
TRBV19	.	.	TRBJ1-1	CATAWSRDTEAFF	TGTGCCACAGCGTGGAGTCGAGACACTGAAGCTTTCTTT
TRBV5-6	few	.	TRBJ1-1	CASRKAGARTEAFF	TGTGCCAGCAGAAAGGCGGGGGCGCGCACTGAAGCTTTCTTT
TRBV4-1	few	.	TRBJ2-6	CASSQDPSPPGANVLTF	TGCGCCAGCAGCCAAGATCCCTCTCCTCCTGGGGCCAACGTCCTGACTTTC
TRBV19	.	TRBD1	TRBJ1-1	CASSQPGQGAFF	TGTGCCAGTAGTCAACCGGGACAGGGAGCTTTCTTT
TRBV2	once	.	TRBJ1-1	CASSDLGAWTEAFF	TGTGCCAGCAGTGATTTGGGGGCTTGGACTGAAGCTTTCTTT
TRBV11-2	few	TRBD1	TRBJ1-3	CASSPGTGGNTIYF	TGTGCCAGCAGCCCCGGGACAGGGGGAAACACCATATATTTT
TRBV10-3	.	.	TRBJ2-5	CAISEPQETQYF	TGTGCCATCAGTGAGCCGCAAGAGACCCAGTACTTC
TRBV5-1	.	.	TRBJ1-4	CASSFNLLGAEREKLFF	TGCGCCAGCAGCTTTAATCTCCTTGGGGCTGAGAGGGAAAAACTGTTTTTT
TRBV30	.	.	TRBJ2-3	CAWGFDAGSTDTQYF	TGTGCCTGGGGCTTCGATGCGGGGAGCACAGATACGCAGTATTTT
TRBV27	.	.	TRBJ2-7	CASSSGGFWDEQYF	TGTGCCAGCAGTTCCGGAGGGTTCTGGGACGAGCAGTACTTC
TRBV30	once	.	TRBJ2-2	CAWSQTLNTGELFF	TGTGCCTGGAGTCAGACATTGAACACCGGGGAGCTGTTTTTT
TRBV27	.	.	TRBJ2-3	CASGPSTDTQYF	TGTGCCAGCGGCCCCAGCACAGATACGCAGTATTTT
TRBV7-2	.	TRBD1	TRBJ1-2	CASSLTWDSLNYGYTF	TGTGCCAGCAGCTTAACCTGGGACAGTTTGAACTATGGCTACACCTTC
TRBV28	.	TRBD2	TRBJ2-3	CASSIAGESTDTQYF	TGTGCCAGCAGTATTGCGGGAGAAAGCACAGATACGCAGTATTTT
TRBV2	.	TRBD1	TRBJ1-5	CASGTEGNQPQHF	TGTGCCAGCGGGACAGAAGGGAATCAGCCCCAGCATTTT
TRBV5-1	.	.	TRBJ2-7	CASVRYEQYF	TGCGCCAGCGTCCGGTACGAGCAGTACTTC
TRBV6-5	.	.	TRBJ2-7	CASSPRDISYEQYF	TGTGCCAGCAGCCCCCGGGACATCTCCTACGAGCAGTACTTC